This entry features one T cell receptor (beta chain) sequence. The data originate from a study of blood T cells in healthy people across ages. Study-level background: About one barcoded TCR beta cDNA was captured per two T cells.

Primed by a sample-barcoded 5' primer and a J-beta primer mix, a second PCR proceeded for 7 to 11 cycles. TCRdb called the 5' RACE reads again in MiXCR, with one record for every CDR3 protein. This table has roughly 730,000 distinct CDR3 sequences, 56% appearing once. Source material: blood. The receptor's source is a man aged 35 to 55 in good health.

CDR3 bases: TGTGCCAGCGGGCCCCGACAGGGGCTTGCCTACGAGCAGTACTTC. It codes for CASGPRQGLAYEQYF. The chain recombines TRBV3-1 with TRBJ2-1; 8 positions match TRBD1. The DNA end is a closer match to TRBJ2-7, so the J assignment may be wrong. The CDR3 extends over 15 amino acids. Germline loops: CDR1 LGHDT, CDR2 YNNKEL (reference sequence).